These 14 T cell receptor beta chains originate from one sample sequenced in a study of beta chain features in type 1 diabetes (dated by TCRdb to the late 2010s). Their antigen targets remain unknown. Library preparation employed the immunoSEQ multiplex PCR assay. All of the isolated RNA was reverse transcribed with the High Capacity cDNA Reverse Transcription Kit, so expressed TCRB transcripts were sequenced. This immuneACCESS table, as held by TCRdb, lists in-frame sequences with V and J called but not all clones. Of the missing ones, under half trace to an unresolved V gene in checked studies; the others have no known cause. Within this sample are around 250,000 clones, with around 25% of them counted one time only. Roughly 0.011% of the sample is in the top ten clones. General findings and caveats noted by the study authors: In all four CD4+ subsets, TCRB CDR3 length was moderately but significantly shorter in type 1 diabetes patients.

The sequencing sample was made of naive CD4+ T cells from blood. The sample's cell subset or site label, decoded: true naive CD4+ T cells. These receptors all stem from a woman in her twenties or thirties with type 1 diabetes.

A few counts support this clone. This chain's CDR3 is CAWGEGPTYTGELFF. The CDR3 nucleotides read TGTGCCTGGGGGGAGGGACCTACCTACACCGGGGAGCTGTTTTTT. The gene calls are TRBV30 and TRBJ2-2; 7 bases map to TRBD2. CDR3 length equals 15 residues. Germline values: CDR1 GTSNPN, CDR2 SVGIG (reference sequence). J lost 3 bases, V lost 5 bases, and 9 bases had no gene match.

V is TRBV9 and J is TRBJ2-3, with 7 bases fitting TRBD1. The CDR3 consists of 15 residues. Germline assignment: CDR1 SGDLS and CDR2 YYNGEE. The junction had 6 bases not matched to a gene; V was cut back by 0 bases and J by 5 bases. CDR3 in amino acids: CASSVVDRAIDTQYF. CDR3 nucleotides: TGTGCCAGCAGCGTAGTCGACAGGGCCATAGATACGCAGTATTTT. Using reference TRBV9 and TRBJ2-3 for the parts outside the CDR3, the full variable domain is DSGVTQTPKHLITATGQRVTLRCSPRSGDLSVYWYQQSLDQGLQFLIQYYNGEERAKGNILERFSAQQFPDLHSELNLSSLELGDSALYFCASSVVDRAIDTQYFGPGTRLTVL.

This clone was detected only once. The chain carries TRBV4-2 and TRBJ2-7; 13 bases match TRBD2. J gave up 4 bases and V 4 bases, and 4 bases lay outside the gene matches. The germline V gene encodes CDR1 LGHNA and CDR2 YNFKEQ. This CDR3 is 15 amino acids long. The chain's CDR3 is CASSLGTSGNYEQYF. The CDR3 region has the DNA TGTGCCAGCAGCCTCGGGACTAGCGGGAATTACGAGCAGTACTTC.

The rearrangement links TRBV12-5 to TRBJ2-1, with D possibly TRBD1 on 6 matching bases. The V gene lost 2 bases and the J gene lost 8 bases, with 13 bases spanning the gap. CDR1 and CDR2 from the germline V gene are LGHNT and FRNRAP. This CDR3 region has 14 residues. This CDR3 is CASGLSQGTDEQFF. In DNA, the CDR3 is TGTGCTAGTGGTTTGAGTCAGGGGACGGATGAGCAGTTCTTC. The full variable domain, completed using reference TRBV12-5 and TRBJ2-1, is DARVTQTPRHKVTEMGQEVTMRCQPILGHNTVFWYRQTMMQGLELLAYFRNRAPLDDSGMPKDRFSAEMPDATLATLKIQPSEPRDSAVYFCASGLSQGTDEQFFGPGTRLTVL.

DNA for the CDR3: TGCAGCGTCCAGACAGGGAGGCTCACTGAAGCTTTCTTT. Translation gives CSVQTGRLTEAFF. This sequence joins TRBV29-1 and TRBJ1-1; 7 bases match TRBD1. The CDR3 extends over 13 amino acids. Per the germline V gene, CDR1 is SQVTM and CDR2 is ANQGSEA. V gave up 6 bases and J gave up 4 bases; unmatched junction bases: 8.

This clone appeared a few times. The V gene is TRBV29-1, the J gene TRBJ2-7; 8 nucleotides agree with TRBD1. This CDR3 is built from 15 residues. The V segment lost 0 bases and the J segment 0 bases; nucleotides outside the gene matches: 4. CDR1 and CDR2 from the germline V gene are SQVTM and ANQGSEA. The CDR3, as DNA: TGCAGCGTTGAAGATAGGGGGACAGGCTCCTACGAGCAGTACTTC. This gives the protein CSVEDRGTGSYEQYF.

This clone came up a few times. The chain joins TRBV30 to TRBJ2-5, with 9 bases matching TRBD2. This CDR3 spans 15 amino acids. CDR1 is GTSNPN, CDR2 SVGIG, per germline (reference sequence). V shed 0 bases and J 5 bases; nucleotides not matched to a gene: 7. The CDR3 DNA sequence: TGTGCCTGGAGTGTATTAGCGGGAGTTGGGGAGACCCAGTACTTC. It encodes CAWSVLAGVGETQYF.

The chain links TRBV2 to TRBJ1-1, with D perhaps TRBD1 (5 bases). In germline, CDR1 is SNHLY, CDR2 FYNNEI. The length of the CDR3 is 13 residues. The germline V and J ends were trimmed by 3 bases and 1 base, with 6 bases remaining between them. The CDR3 DNA reads TGTGCCAGCAGTGACGACAGGAACACTGAAGCTTTCTTT. This codes for CASSDDRNTEAFF.

This clone was seen a few times. The chain has TRBV30 and TRBJ2-1, with D unresolved. The V gene's germline CDR1 is GTSNPN and CDR2 SVGIG (reference sequence). This CDR3 is built from 10 residues. The V end was cut by 3 bases, the J end by 11 bases, with 8 bases between. CDR3 nucleotides: TGTGCCTGGAGCGACTCCAAGCAGTTCTTC. Translating gives CAWSDSKQFF.

The rearrangement links TRBV11-3 to TRBJ2-1; D is undetermined. There are 15 residues in the CDR3. V was cut by 2 bases and J by 5 bases, with 13 bases left in between. Germline CDR1 reads SGHNT; CDR2 reads YENEEA. The CDR3 protein is CASSLLFLANNEQFF. CDR3 nucleotides: TGTGCCAGCAGCTTATTGTTCTTAGCAAACAATGAGCAGTTCTTC. Using reference TRBV11-3 and TRBJ2-1 for the parts outside the CDR3, the full variable domain is EAGVVQSPRYKIIEKKQPVAFWCNPISGHNTLYWYLQNLGQGPELLIRYENEEAVDDSQLPKDRFSAERLKGVDSTLKIQPAELGDSAVYLCASSLLFLANNEQFFGPGTRLTVL.

This clone was detected a few times. This chain uses TRBV19 with TRBJ2-2; the match to TRBD1 covers 9 bases. The junction had 8 bases not matched to a gene; V was cut back by 8 bases and J by 7 bases. CDR1 LNHDA and CDR2 SQIVND come from the germline V gene (reference sequence). The CDR3 runs to 14 residues. The CDR3 loop is CASRWTGEGGELFF. In nucleotides, the CDR3 is TGTGCCAGTCGCTGGACAGGGGAGGGCGGGGAGCTGTTTTTT. The full variable domain, rest sourced from reference TRBV19 and TRBJ2-2, is DGGITQSPKYLFRKEGQNVTLSCEQNLNHDAMYWYRQDPGQGLRLIYYSQIVNDFQKGDIAEGYSVSREKKESFPLTVTSAQKNPTAFYLCASRWTGEGGELFFGEGSRLTVL.

In its sample, this clone was seen a few times. The chain carries TRBV28 and TRBJ2-7; the match to TRBD2 covers 7 bases. This CDR3 spans 12 amino acids. With V trimmed by 6 bases and J by 6 bases, 5 bases remained unmatched. Germline V lookup: CDR1 MDHEN, CDR2 SYDVKM. The DNA of the CDR3 is TGTGCCAGCAGGTTTCCTAGCGGCGAGCAGTACTTC. It specifies CASRFPSGEQYF.

This clone was observed a few times. The chain couples TRBV7-3 to TRBJ2-6; 9 bases match TRBD1. V lost 4 bases and J lost 2; bases outside the gene matches: 6. In germline, CDR1 is SGHTA, CDR2 FQGTGA. The CDR3 is made up of 17 amino acids. As DNA, the CDR3 is TGTGCCAGCAGCTCTCCGGGACAGGGCCCTGGGGCCAACGTCCTGACTTTC. This sequence encodes CASSSPGQGPGANVLTF. The full variable domain, completed using reference TRBV7-3 and TRBJ2-6, is GAGVSQTPSNKVTEKGKYVELRCDPISGHTALYWYRQSLGQGPEFLIYFQGTGAADDSGLPNDRFFAVRPEGSVSTLKIQRTERGDSAVYLCASSSPGQGPGANVLTFGAGSRLTVL.

V and J are TRBV15 and TRBJ1-1, with D perhaps matching TRBD1 (6 bases). CDR3 length: 13 residues. Germline V gene lookup returns CDR1 LNHNV and CDR2 YYDKDF (reference sequence). V was clipped by 4 bases and J by 8 bases, with 14 bases between them. The CDR3 loop is CATSTRYREEAFF. CDR3 DNA sequence: TGTGCCACCAGCACCCGCTACAGGGAAGAAGCTTTCTTT.